The source of this T cell receptor beta chain is a study of shared clonotypes between healthy human individuals. V was cut by 3 bases and J by 6 bases, with 18 bases left in between. Germline assignment: CDR1 MNHEY and CDR2 SMNVEV (reference sequence). This CDR3 is 15 amino acids long. Naive CD8 cells lacked CD45RO, underwent positive selection for CCR7 and left out terminally differentiated effector memory CD45RA+ cells. In the original workflow: Filtering differed since immunoSEQ provided only junctions, with no quality scores. TCRdb's table, derived via immunoSEQ multiplex PCR, lists solely in-frame clones and lacks some. V and J calls and clone size are as listed in that table; D and trimming were resolved from the DNA. The sample shows about 2.1 million clones, around 95% of them seen only once.

The chain has TRBV27 and TRBJ2-7; TRBD2 might be the D (5 bases). The sequence was collected from a man between 18 and 35 years old in good health. Some clones in this sample may be carry-over from other donors' samples. The specimen sequenced was naive CD8+ T cells from PBMCs. The CDR3 bases are TGTGCCAGCAGTTTTCAAAGTAGCGTACCCTTCGAGCAGTACTTC. It specifies CASSFQSSVPFEQYF.